These 22 T cell receptor beta chains share one sample of origin, sequenced in a study of cytomegalovirus exposure and HLA in healthy donors. The study ran its PCR with 60 Vbeta and 13 Jbeta primers. Clones were sequenced by immunoSEQ multiplex PCR, and TCRdb holds only the in-frame ones, with some missing. The data contain 130,000 or so clones, over 70% of them singletons. The material sequenced was PBMCs. These receptors originate from a woman in her forties in good health and CMV-seropositive.

The chain recombines TRBV7-9 with TRBJ2-3; D gene unclear. The J call is in doubt because the DNA end fits TRBJ1-5 better. The CDR3 length is 16 residues. Per the germline V gene, CDR1 is SEHNR and CDR2 is FQNEAQ (reference sequence). CDR3 in DNA: TGTGCCAGCAGCTCGTCGAGACGGCCCAGCACAGATACGCAGCATTTT. Protein: CASSSSRRPSTDTQHF.

This clone turned up a few times. The chain uses TRBV6-5 and TRBJ2-7; D might be TRBD2 (5 bases). The CDR3 spans 15 residues. V was cut by 2 bases and J by 3 bases, with 14 bases left in between. CDR1 is MNHEY and CDR2 is SVGAGI in the germline V gene. Written as DNA, the CDR3 is TGTGCCAGCAGTTACGGGCCGGGATCGATCTACGAGCAGTACTTC. Translation: CASSYGPGSIYEQYF.

This sequence joins TRBV28 and TRBJ2-3; TRBD2 matches at 9 bases. From germline, CDR1 is MDHEN and CDR2 SYDVKM. The CDR3 extends over 16 amino acids. J was trimmed by 7 bases and V by 5 bases; bases with no gene match: 13. Written as DNA, the CDR3 is TGTGCCAGCAGTCCCGCTTTAGCGGGAGAGATGTATACGCAGTATTTT. This sequence encodes CASSPALAGEMYTQYF. Full variable domain (rest looked up from reference TRBV28 and TRBJ2-3): DVKVTQSSRYLVKRTGEKVFLECVQDMDHENMFWYRQDPGLGLRLIYFSYDVKMKEKGDIPEGYSVSREKKERFSLILESASTNQTSMYLCASSPALAGEMYTQYFGPGTRLTVL.

The chain employs TRBV4-1 and TRBJ1-1; no firm D call. Germline V gives CDR1 MGHRA, CDR2 YSYEKL. V was shortened by 1 base and J by 1 base, with 10 bases between the two germline ends. The CDR3 has 15 amino acids. The CDR3 region is CASSQGEERNTEAFF. The CDR3 coding sequence is TGCGCCAGCAGCCAAGGAGAGGAGAGGAACACTGAAGCTTTCTTT.

The gene calls are TRBV4-3 and TRBJ2-7, with D tentatively TRBD2 (6 bases). The germline gives CDR1 LGHNA, CDR2 YSLEER. Trimming removed 4 bases from V and 0 bases from J, with 16 bases in between. The CDR3 runs to 16 residues. CDR3 DNA: TGCGCCAGCAGCCTAATAGTAGGGACTCGCTCCTACGAGCAGTACTTC. Amino acid sequence: CASSLIVGTRSYEQYF.

This chain links TRBV7-2 with TRBJ1-3, with TRBD1 identical over 11 bases. Per germline, CDR1 SGHTA and CDR2 FQGNSA. CDR3 size: 16 residues. Losses at the gene ends were 5 bases for V and 3 bases for J; bases not matched to a gene: 6. The CDR3 loop is CASSARTGGYGNTIYF. CDR3 nucleotides: TGTGCCAGCAGCGCCCGGACAGGGGGCTATGGAAACACCATATATTTT.

The rearrangement uses TRBV10-3 and TRBJ1-2; D not resolved. Looked up from germline, CDR1 is ENHRY and CDR2 is SYGVKD. Trimming pared 11 bases from V and 2 bases from J, leaving 18 bases between. The length of the CDR3 is 14 residues. The CDR3 reads CASTQPETNYGYTF. The CDR3, as DNA: TGTGCCTCCACTCAGCCGGAGACCAACTATGGCTACACCTTC.

This clone occurred once. J is TRBJ2-7 and V is TRBV5-5; TRBD2 aligns across 10 bases. V lost 4 bases, J lost 6 bases, and 7 bases stayed unmatched. Per the germline V gene, CDR1 is SGHKS and CDR2 is YYEKEE (reference sequence). This CDR3 comprises 14 residues. As DNA, the CDR3 is TGTGCCAGCAGCCGGACTAGCGGTGCGGCCGAGCAGTACTTC. Translated, it gives CASSRTSGAAEQYF.

CDR3 DNA: TGTGCCAGCAGCTTAGCGATGACTAGCGGGAGCTCCTACGAGCAGTACTTC. Protein: CASSLAMTSGSSYEQYF. This sequence joins TRBV11-1 and TRBJ2-7; 12 bases fit TRBD2. CDR3 size: 17 residues. J lost 0 bases, V lost 0 bases, and 3 bases had no gene match. Germline values: CDR1 SGHAT, CDR2 FQDESV (reference sequence).

V gene TRBV5-5 combines with J gene TRBJ2-5; the match to TRBD2 covers 10 bases. Trimming took 0 bases from V and 1 from J; bases not matched to a gene: 3. Germline assignment: CDR1 SGHKS and CDR2 YYEKEE (reference sequence). This CDR3 comprises 16 residues. The CDR3 coding sequence is TGTGCCAGCAGCTTGGTTCCTAGCGGGGGCCAAGAGACCCAGTACTTC. The encoded protein is CASSLVPSGGQETQYF.

This clone was observed a single time. The chain recombines TRBV29-1 with TRBJ2-3; 7 bases line up with TRBD2. This CDR3 spans 12 amino acids. The trim removed 3 bases at V and 3 bases at J, leaving 0 bases unmatched. Germline CDR1 reads SQVTM; CDR2 reads ANQGSEA. This CDR3 is CSVEGGTDTQYF. The CDR3, as DNA: TGCAGCGTTGAGGGGGGGACAGATACGCAGTATTTT.

This rearrangement joins TRBV11-1 to TRBJ2-1, with TRBD2 matching 12 bases. The CDR3 length is 13 residues. The germline V gene has CDR1 SGHAT and CDR2 FQDESV (reference sequence). V lost 4 bases, J lost 15 bases, and 7 bases stayed unmatched. The CDR3, as DNA: TGTGCCAGCAGCTCGCCTAGCGGGGGGGCTTGGTTCTTC. Protein product: CASSSPSGGAWFF. Based on the CDR3 plus reference TRBV11-1 and TRBJ2-1, the full variable domain is EAEVAQSPRYKITEKSQAVAFWCDPISGHATLYWYRQILGQGPELLVQFQDESVVDDSQLPKDRFSAERLKGVDSTLKIQPAELGDSAMYLCASSSPSGGAWFFGPGTRLTVL.

This clone turned up a few times. This chain connects TRBV4-2 to TRBJ2-7, with 12 bases matching TRBD2. CDR3 length: 14 residues. Unmatched junction bases numbered 4, after V lost 4 bases and J lost 6 bases. The V gene's germline CDR1 is LGHNA and CDR2 YNFKEQ. The CDR3 DNA sequence: TGTGCCAGCAGCCCCCTAGCGGGGGGGCCCGAGCAGTACTTC. Protein product: CASSPLAGGPEQYF.

This chain links TRBV15 with TRBJ1-1, with D hard to call. The CDR3 is made up of 12 amino acids. Trimming removed 3 bases at V and 11 bases at J, with 13 bases between. CDR1 is LNHNV and CDR2 is YYDKDF in the germline V gene (reference sequence). Here the CDR3 reads CATSRGELSAFF. The CDR3 DNA sequence: TGTGCCACCAGCAGGGGAGAGTTAAGCGCTTTCTTT.

The gene calls are TRBV6-6 and TRBJ2-3; 7 bases align to TRBD2. This CDR3 has 15 residues. Looked up from germline, CDR1 is MNHNY and CDR2 is SVGAGI (reference sequence). J lost 5 bases, V lost 3 bases, and 8 bases had no gene match. This CDR3 reads CASSYRAGVLDTQYF. CDR3 nucleotides: TGTGCCAGCAGTTATCGGGCGGGGGTTCTAGATACGCAGTATTTT.

This clone was counted once. The chain links TRBV7-2 to TRBJ1-5; D unclear. Trimming took off 1 base at V and 3 bases at J, with 10 bases between the two ends. Germline CDR1 is SGHTA and CDR2 is FQGNSA. This CDR3 spans 15 amino acids. CDR3 sequence (DNA): TGTGCCAGCAGCTTAGGGCCTGACTTCAATCAGCCCCAGCATTTT. Its protein product is CASSLGPDFNQPQHF.

The rearrangement links TRBV30 to TRBJ1-2, with 10 bases lining up with TRBD1. This CDR3 comprises 15 residues. Germline V gives CDR1 GTSNPN, CDR2 SVGIG (reference sequence). V gave up 2 bases and J gave up 4 bases; unmatched junction bases: 7. CDR3 nucleotides: TGTGCCTGGAGTCGACAGGGGGCCCGGAGCTATGGCTACACCTTC. Its translation is CAWSRQGARSYGYTF.

The genes are TRBV5-1 and TRBJ2-6, with D tentatively TRBD2 (6 bases). Germline CDR1 SGHRS, CDR2 YFSETQ. Trimming pared 5 bases from V and 7 bases from J, leaving 25 bases between. CDR3 length: 18 residues. The CDR3 reads CASSSGGVQLSVANVLTF. The CDR3 nucleotides read TGCGCCAGCAGTTCGGGCGGGGTCCAGCTTTCAGTCGCCAACGTCCTGACTTTC.

The CDR3 region has the DNA TGTGCCAGTAGTATTATCCCCCGGGGTGCTAAAGCAGATACGCAGTATTTT. It encodes CASSIIPRGAKADTQYF. The J gene is TRBJ2-3, the V gene TRBV19, with D possibly TRBD2 on 5 matching bases. There are 17 residues in the CDR3. Germline CDR1 is LNHDA and CDR2 is SQIVND (reference sequence). Trimming removed 3 bases from V and 4 bases from J, with 20 bases in between.

V is TRBV2 and J is TRBJ2-1; 7 positions match TRBD2. CDR1 and CDR2 (germline): SNHLY, FYNNEI. Losses at the gene ends were 0 bases for V and 2 bases for J; bases not matched to a gene: 10. This CDR3 spans 18 amino acids. CDR3 amino acids: CASSEAILGGSPYNEQFF. For the CDR3, the DNA is TGTGCCAGCAGTGAAGCAATCCTCGGCGGGAGTCCCTACAATGAGCAGTTCTTC.

The rearrangement uses TRBV9 and TRBJ1-3; D is undetermined. Germline assignment: CDR1 SGDLS and CDR2 YYNGEE. The ends were cut back, 4 bases at V and 0 bases at J, with 8 bases in the middle. This CDR3 region has 14 residues. DNA for the CDR3: TGTGCCAGCAGCCCTCTCCCCTCTGGAAACACCATATATTTT. Protein product: CASSPLPSGNTIYF.

The chain combines TRBV7-3 with TRBJ1-2; 12 nucleotides match TRBD1. The V and J ends lost 4 bases and 4 bases, in that order; junction bases with no gene match: 7. The CDR3 loop spans 16 amino acids. The germline gives CDR1 SGHTA, CDR2 FQGTGA. The CDR3 DNA is TGTGCCAGCAGCTCCACAGGGACAGGGGGCGTCTATGGCTACACCTTC. Amino acid sequence: CASSSTGTGGVYGYTF.